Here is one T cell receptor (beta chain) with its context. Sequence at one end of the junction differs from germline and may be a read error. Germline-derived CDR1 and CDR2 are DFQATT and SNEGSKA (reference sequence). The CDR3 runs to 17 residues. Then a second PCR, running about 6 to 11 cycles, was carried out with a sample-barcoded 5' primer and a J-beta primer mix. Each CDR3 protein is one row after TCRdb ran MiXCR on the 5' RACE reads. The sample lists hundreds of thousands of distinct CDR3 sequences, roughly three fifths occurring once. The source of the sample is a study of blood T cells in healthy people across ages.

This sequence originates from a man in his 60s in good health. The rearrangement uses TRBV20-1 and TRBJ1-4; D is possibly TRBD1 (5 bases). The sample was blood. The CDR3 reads CSARDTLLRDSNGKLFF. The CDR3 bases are TGCAGTGCTAGAGATACCCTACTTCGGGACTCCAATGGAAAACTGTTTTTT.